The 26 T cell receptor beta chains below come from one sample, sequenced in a study of CD8+CD57+ T cells in acquired aplastic anemia. TCR beta VDJ and CDR3 were profiled, and genomic DNA was the template. One entry per CDR3 protein results from TCRdb running MiXCR on the reads. Among some 180,000 distinct CDR3 sequences listed, around half were seen once. Material for sequencing was sorted CD4+, CD8+, or CD8+CD57+ T cells (not recorded which) from PBMCs. These receptors came from a human donor in good health.

This clonotype is a singleton in its sample. The chain has TRBV7-4 and TRBJ2-3; no clear D gene. The length of the CDR3 is 17 residues. V lost 5 bases, J lost 2 bases, and 20 bases lay in between. Germline loops: CDR1 SGHVT, CDR2 SQSDAQ. CDR3 protein: CASSPPTSRRPTDTQYF. In nucleotides, the CDR3 is TGTGCCAGCAGCCCCCCTACTTCCCGGCGGCCCACAGATACGCAGTATTTT.

The table lists this clonotype with a few counts. This chain uses TRBV19 with TRBJ1-6; D gene uncertain. Germline CDR1 and CDR2: LNHDA and SQIVND (reference sequence). Trimming took 9 bases from V and 0 from J, leaving 6 bases between them. This CDR3 contains 13 residues. CDR3 protein: CASLSSYNSPLHF. CDR3 nucleotides: TGTGCCAGCCTTAGCTCCTATAATTCACCCCTCCACTTT.

The rearrangement joins TRBV5-1 to TRBJ2-7; TRBD2 is a possible D gene (5 bases). This CDR3 region has 16 residues. The germline V gene encodes CDR1 SGHRS and CDR2 YFSETQ. The V end was cut by 2 bases, the J end by 5 bases, with 20 bases between. CDR3 nucleotides: TGCGCCAGCAGCTTCCCTCTGGAGGTCCCCCTTAACGAGCAGTACTTC. Translating gives CASSFPLEVPLNEQYF.

This clonotype appeared many times. The rearrangement links TRBV5-4 to TRBJ2-5; TRBD1 might be the D (6 bases). The V end lost 7 bases, the J end lost 4 bases, and 20 bases lay between the germline ends. Germline CDR1 is SGHNT and CDR2 is YYREEE (reference sequence). This CDR3 spans 15 amino acids. The CDR3 DNA is TGTGCCAGCTCCATGGTGGCAGGGGCAGGAGAGACCCAGTACTTC. It codes for CASSMVAGAGETQYF.

This sequence joins TRBV2 and TRBJ1-6; TRBD1 aligns across 7 bases. Looked up from germline, CDR1 is SNHLY and CDR2 is FYNNEI. V trimming: 8 bases; J trimming: 8 bases; junction bases outside the gene matches: 9. This CDR3 has 14 amino acids. CDR3 nucleotide sequence: TGTGCCAGCTCCAACAGGGGAGGTGATTCACCCCTCCACTTT. Residues: CASSNRGGDSPLHF.

V gene TRBV10-1 combines with J gene TRBJ1-1; 7 nucleotides agree with TRBD1. The CDR3 length is 16 residues. Looked up from germline, CDR1 is WNHNN and CDR2 is SYGVQD (reference sequence). J was trimmed by 4 bases and V by 0 bases; bases with no gene match: 8. CDR3 residues: CASSESTGIEGTEAFF. As DNA, the CDR3 is TGCGCCAGCAGTGAGTCGACAGGGATTGAGGGCACTGAAGCTTTCTTT.

In regard to this clonotype: One end of the junction does not line up with germline, which may come from a read error. The gene calls are TRBV29-1 and TRBJ1-1; D is possibly TRBD1 (6 bases). This CDR3 has 16 amino acids. Germline CDR1 is SQVTM and CDR2 is ANQGSEA. The CDR3 coding sequence is TGCAGCGTCGAACTCCCCCCGCTGGGTAGGGACACTGAAACTTTCTTT. The encoded protein is CSVELPPLGRDTETFF.

J is TRBJ2-7 and V is TRBV6-1, with 10 bases matching TRBD1. From germline, CDR1 is MNHNS and CDR2 SASEGT. The CDR3 spans 14 residues. V was clipped by 4 bases and J by 10 bases; unmatched bases: 10. CDR3 sequence: CASSVGGTGDFQYF. CDR3 bases: TGTGCCAGCAGTGTGGGGGGGACAGGGGACTTTCAGTACTTC.

This clonotype was found a few times. V gene TRBV28 combines with J gene TRBJ2-7; D is possibly TRBD2 (7 bases). The germline CDR1 and CDR2 sequences are MDHEN and SYDVKM. The V end was cut by 6 bases, the J end by 4 bases, with 19 bases between. The CDR3 loop spans 15 amino acids. This chain's CDR3 is CASRSGTTAPYEQYF. CDR3 bases: TGTGCCAGCAGAAGCGGGACAACTGCACCTTACGAGCAGTACTTC.

V is TRBV7-9 and J is TRBJ2-7; D is perhaps TRBD1 or TRBD2 (5 bases each). V shed 10 bases and J shed 0 bases, with 13 bases lying between them. The CDR3 is 13 amino acids. Germline V gene data show CDR1 as SEHNR and CDR2 as FQNEAQ (reference sequence). The CDR3 coding sequence is TGTGCCATAGGGGACGGGACCTCCTACGAGCAGTACTTC. This gives the protein CAIGDGTSYEQYF.

This clonotype was observed many times. This sequence joins TRBV5-1 and TRBJ2-7, with TRBD2 matching 11 bases. V lost 4 bases and J lost 5; bases outside the gene matches: 5. The CDR3 runs 14 residues. From germline, CDR1 is SGHRS and CDR2 YFSETQ. DNA for the CDR3: TGCGCCAGCAGCCCCTTGACTAGCGGGAACGAGCAGTACTTC. This sequence encodes CASSPLTSGNEQYF.

The table lists this clonotype with a few counts. The rearrangement links TRBV25-1 to TRBJ1-1; D is perhaps TRBD1 (5 bases). There are 16 residues in the CDR3. Germline V gene lookup returns CDR1 MGHDK and CDR2 SYGVNS. V dropped 2 bases and J dropped 4 bases, with 17 bases sitting between them. CDR3 residues: CASSEIVGQGSTEAFF. CDR3 in DNA: TGTGCCAGCAGTGAAATTGTTGGTCAGGGAAGCACTGAAGCTTTCTTT.

V usage is TRBV25-1 and J usage is TRBJ1-4, with D possibly matching TRBD1 (6 bases). Trimming pared 6 bases from V and 7 bases from J, leaving 18 bases between. This CDR3 contains 15 residues. CDR1 and CDR2 (germline): MGHDK, SYGVNS. DNA of the CDR3: TGTGCCAGCAGGCATCCAGGGGTTCTTCGTGAAAAACTGTTTTTT. This gives the protein CASRHPGVLREKLFF.

This chain joins TRBV15 and TRBJ1-2; 12 nucleotides align to TRBD1. The CDR3 length is 17 residues. Trimming removed 3 bases from V and 2 bases from J; junction bases left unmatched: 7. The germline gives CDR1 LNHNV, CDR2 YYDKDF (reference sequence). The CDR3: CATSSLGQGARNYGYTF. The CDR3 DNA sequence: TGTGCCACCAGCAGTCTGGGACAGGGGGCACGGAACTATGGCTACACCTTC.

On this clonotype: The germline gene is not matched at one end of the junction; a read error may be the cause. The rearrangement uses TRBV10-3 and TRBJ2-3; a possible D gene is TRBD2 (5 bases). Germline loops: CDR1 ENHRY, CDR2 SYGVKD. CDR3 length: 14 amino acids. CDR3 residues: CTIRRADSTDTQYF. Here the CDR3 DNA reads TGTACCATCAGGAGAGCGGATTCCACAGATACGCAGTATTTT.

This clonotype was detected many times. The V call is TRBV7-2, the J call TRBJ2-6; D is unclear. V lost 5 bases, J lost 3 bases, and 8 bases lay in between. The CDR3 is 14 residues long. Germline-derived CDR1 and CDR2 are SGHTA and FQGNSA. The CDR3 DNA sequence: TGTGCCAGCAGCCCGACGGTTGGGGCCAACGTCCTGACTTTC. This sequence encodes CASSPTVGANVLTF.

The V gene is TRBV2, the J gene TRBJ1-2; D is unclear. V was pared by 1 base and J by 3 bases, with 12 bases between. There are 15 residues in the CDR3. Germline-derived CDR1 and CDR2 are SNHLY and FYNNEI. CDR3 protein: CASSEGTPNHYGYTF. CDR3 nucleotide sequence: TGTGCCAGCAGTGAAGGGACTCCCAACCACTATGGCTACACCTTC.

This clonotype was recorded at least ten times. The rearrangement uses TRBV4-2 and TRBJ2-5; a possible D gene is TRBD2 (5 bases). This CDR3 is built from 16 residues. V was trimmed by 0 bases and J by 4 bases, leaving 15 bases between them. Germline CDR1 is LGHNA and CDR2 is YNFKEQ. The CDR3 protein is CASSQDGVRDRETQYF. The DNA for the CDR3 is TGTGCCAGCAGCCAAGATGGGGTCCGGGATAGAGAGACCCAGTACTTC.

This clonotype was counted ten times or more. V and J are TRBV19 and TRBJ2-1; 8 bases line up with TRBD2. In germline, CDR1 is LNHDA, CDR2 SQIVND (reference sequence). J gave up 15 bases and V 3 bases, and 10 bases lay outside the gene matches. The CDR3 extends over 13 amino acids. CDR3 in DNA: TGTGCCAGTAGTATGGATTGGAGCGGGAGACGGTTCTTC. Protein product: CASSMDWSGRRFF.

In its sample, this clonotype was seen a few times. The rearrangement joins TRBV29-1 to TRBJ2-7; 10 bases line up with TRBD1. The CDR3 has 16 residues. V lost 1 base, J lost 4 bases, and 10 bases stayed unmatched. Looked up from germline, CDR1 is SQVTM and CDR2 is ANQGSEA. The CDR3 coding sequence is TGCAGCGTTGAAGGTGGAGAGACAGGGGGCAGTTACGAGCAGTACTTC. Amino acid sequence: CSVEGGETGGSYEQYF.

This clonotype was counted ten times or more. This rearrangement joins TRBV6-1 to TRBJ2-2; the D gene is possibly TRBD1 (5 bases). Germline V gene lookup returns CDR1 MNHNS and CDR2 SASEGT. The CDR3 consists of 14 residues. V was trimmed by 7 bases and J by 1 base, leaving 10 bases between them. The CDR3 nucleotides are TGTGCCAGCATGTTAGACAGGAACACCGGGGAGCTGTTTTTT. Its translation: CASMLDRNTGELFF.

This clonotype was seen repeatedly, ten times or more. The rearrangement links TRBV5-1 to TRBJ1-1, with D maybe TRBD1 (6 bases). The CDR3 is made up of 14 amino acids. Looked up from germline, CDR1 is SGHRS and CDR2 is YFSETQ. The V gene lost 4 bases and the J gene lost 2 bases, with 12 bases spanning the gap. In DNA form, the CDR3 reads TGCGCCAGCAGCCCAGGGGCTGGAAACACTGAAGCTTTCTTT. Protein: CASSPGAGNTEAFF.

This clonotype was found many times. The chain is built from TRBV11-2 and TRBJ2-7; 7 bases are a match to TRBD1. The germline CDR1 and CDR2 sequences are SGHAT and FQNNGV. V was clipped by 2 bases and J by 5 bases; unmatched bases: 6. The CDR3 loop spans 14 amino acids. CDR3 region: CASSLWDRRDEQYF. In DNA, the CDR3 is TGTGCCAGCAGCTTATGGGACAGAAGAGACGAGCAGTACTTC.

The rearrangement uses TRBV15 and TRBJ1-1; D is perhaps TRBD1 (5 bases). The germline V and J ends were trimmed by 8 bases and 0 bases, with 7 bases remaining between them. The CDR3 loop spans 12 amino acids. Germline V gene lookup returns CDR1 LNHNV and CDR2 YYDKDF (reference sequence). The CDR3 region is CATSTVNTEAFF. Written as DNA, the CDR3 is TGTGCCACCTCGACAGTGAACACTGAAGCTTTCTTT.

The chain joins TRBV20-1 to TRBJ2-3; D possibly uses TRBD1 or TRBD2 (6 bases each). Germline CDR1 DFQATT, CDR2 SNEGSKA (reference sequence). Trimming pared 6 bases from V and 2 bases from J, leaving 15 bases between. The CDR3 spans 14 residues. CDR3 bases: TGCAGTGCCGGCGGGGCAGGGGCCACAGATACGCAGTATTTT. This translates into CSAGGAGATDTQYF.

The rearrangement uses TRBV7-9 and TRBJ2-3; D uncertain. Trimming pared 6 bases from V and 4 bases from J, leaving 11 bases between. The CDR3 totals 13 residues. Germline V gene sequence: CDR1 SEHNR, CDR2 FQNEAQ (reference sequence). CDR3 sequence: CASRPPGADTQYF. As DNA, the CDR3 is TGTGCCAGCAGACCACCTGGGGCAGATACGCAGTATTTT.